Listed below are T cell receptor beta chains from one sample, sequenced in a study of T cell responses to AZD1222 COVID-19 vaccine. Sequencing used immunoSEQ multiplex PCR; TCRdb keeps in-frame clones, though not all of them. The table lists 96,000 or so clones, about 90% of them singletons. The material sequenced was peripheral blood, taken on day 0 of AZD1222 vaccination. These receptors were obtained from an adult in good health. Both conserved end residues are part of each CDR3. The D gene is left open where the match is weak. A row's size may be missing; if present it is once, few, many or a size class.

TRBD1,once,TRBV30,13,TRBJ2-7,TGTGCCTGGACTGGACAGGGGTACGGCGAGCAGTACTTC,CAWTGQGYGEQYF
.,.,TRBV5-4,15,TRBJ2-7,TGTGCCAGCAGCACCGGGACACTTAGCTCCTACGAGCAGTACTTC,CASSTGTLSSYEQYF
TRBD1,once,TRBV5-4,15,TRBJ2-2,TGTGCCAGCAGCCCGCGACAGGGGATGGCCGGGGAGCTGTTTTTT,CASSPRQGMAGELFF
.,.,TRBV9,15,TRBJ1-4,TGTGCCAGCAGCGTAGGGACAGTTGGGAAGGAAAAACTGTTTTTT,CASSVGTVGKEKLFF
.,.,TRBV30,16,TRBJ1-6,TGTGCCTGGACTCCCGGGGGGAGCTCCTATAATTCACCCCTCCACTTT,CAWTPGGSSYNSPLHF
.,.,TRBV9,16,TRBJ2-1,TGTGCCAGCAGCGTCGGTAGCGCCTTCTCCTACAATGAGCAGTTCTTC,CASSVGSAFSYNEQFF
TRBD2,.,TRBV5-1,14,TRBJ2-5,TGCGCCAGCAGCTTGGGCGGGGGCCAAGAGACCCAGTACTTC,CASSLGGGQETQYF
.,.,TRBV18,15,TRBJ1-5,TGTGCCAGCTCACTCGCGGGGGATAGCAATCAGCCCCAGCATTTT,CASSLAGDSNQPQHF
.,.,TRBV7-9,12,TRBJ2-3,TGTGCCAGCAGTCCCGACTTAGATACGCAGTATTTT,CASSPDLDTQYF
.,.,TRBV6-5,13,TRBJ1-2,TGTGCCAGCAGTCTGGACGGCGTCTATGGCTACACCTTC,CASSLDGVYGYTF
.,.,TRBV4-3,17,TRBJ1-1,TGCGCCAGCAGCCAGGGATGGAGGGGGACGGCAAACACTGAAGCTTTCTTT,CASSQGWRGTANTEAFF
.,once,TRBV12-3/TRBV12-4,13,TRBJ2-7,TGTGCCAGCAGTGGGGACGGATCCTACGAGCAGTACTTC,CASSGDGSYEQYF
.,.,TRBV27,15,TRBJ2-1,TGTGCCAGCACCCCGGGGGTGAGCTCCTACAATGAGCAGTTCTTC,CASTPGVSSYNEQFF
.,.,TRBV21-1,15,TRBJ2-7,TGTGCCAGCAGCCCCGCCGGGACTAGCAGTTACGAGCAGTACTTC,CASSPAGTSSYEQYF
.,.,TRBV7-2,12,TRBJ2-1,TGTGCCAGCAGCTCCTCTGATGGGGAGCAGTTCTTC,CASSSSDGEQFF
.,few,TRBV7-2,15,TRBJ1-5,TGTGCCAGCAGCCAGTCCAGACAGATTTATCAGCCCCAGCATTTT,CASSQSRQIYQPQHF
TRBD2,once,TRBV6-5,14,TRBJ2-1,TGTGCCAGCAGTCCCCCGGGACTAGCACTTGAGCAGTTCTTC,CASSPPGLALEQFF
.,.,TRBV7-3,15,TRBJ2-1,TGTGCCAGCAGCTCTCTTGACAGCCCTAGGCGTGAGCAGTTCTTC,CASSSLDSPRREQFF
.,.,TRBV19,12,TRBJ2-2,TGTGCCAGTAGTCCCCTCTTCGGGGAGCTGTTTTTT,CASSPLFGELFF
.,.,TRBV28,11,TRBJ2-7,TGTGCCAGCAGTGGGGTGCGGGAGCAGTACTTC,CASSGVREQYF
.,.,TRBV6-2/TRBV6-3,17,TRBJ2-1,TGTGCCAGCAGTTTACGGGGACTCACAGGGGCCTACAATGAGCAGTTCTTC,CASSLRGLTGAYNEQFF
.,.,TRBV3-1/TRBV3-2,15,TRBJ1-2,TGTGCCAGCAGCCAAACGGCTGGGGCTAACTATGGCTACACCTTC,CASSQTAGANYGYTF
TRBD1,once,TRBV19,15,TRBJ1-2,TGTGCCAGTAGTGTCGGACAGGCCTCGAGCTATGGCTACACCTTC,CASSVGQASSYGYTF
TRBD1,.,TRBV7-3,13,TRBJ2-1,TGTGCCAGCAGCTTCAGGGGGAACGATGAGCAGTTCTTC,CASSFRGNDEQFF
.,.,TRBV28,11,TRBJ1-6,TGTGCCAGCAGTTTAGGTTCACCCCTCCACTTT,CASSLGSPLHF
.,.,TRBV28,17,TRBJ2-7,TGTGCCACCTCGGGGGCGGACGGACTTGCGGGTTCCTACGAGCAGTACTTC,CATSGADGLAGSYEQYF
.,.,TRBV5-1,14,TRBJ1-4,TGCGCCAGCAGCTCCGGGCAGTCCGGCGAAAAACTGTTTTTT,CASSSGQSGEKLFF
TRBD2,.,TRBV14,15,TRBJ2-7,TGTGCCAGCAGCCAACTAGCGGGAGCTCTCTACGAGCAGTACTTC,CASSQLAGALYEQYF
TRBD1,.,TRBV28,14,TRBJ2-7,TGTGCCAGCAGCCGAAGACAGGGTATGTACGAGCAGTACTTC,CASSRRQGMYEQYF
.,.,TRBV7-5,17,TRBJ1-5,.,CARSVGTGAPTNQPQHF
.,.,TRBV2,12,TRBJ2-2,TGTGCCAGCAGTGCTAGCGTCGGGGAGCTGTTTTTT,CASSASVGELFF
.,.,TRBV11-3,13,TRBJ1-1,TGTGCCAGCAGCTTGGAAGCGAACACTGAAGCTTTCTTT,CASSLEANTEAFF
.,once,TRBV6-1,15,TRBJ1-2,TGTGCCAGCAGTGACGGGCTTCCCATTAACTATGGCTACACCTTC,CASSDGLPINYGYTF
TRBD1,.,TRBV28,12,TRBJ2-7,TGTGCCAGCACCCCGGACAGGAGCGAGCAGTACTTC,CASTPDRSEQYF
.,.,TRBV7-9,13,TRBJ1-4,TGTGCCAGCAGCGCCACCGGAGGTGAAAAACTGTTTTTT,CASSATGGEKLFF
.,.,TRBV19,14,TRBJ1-5,TGTGCCAGTAGTATACAGGGGAGCAATCAGCCCCAGCATTTT,CASSIQGSNQPQHF
TRBD2,.,TRBV3-1/TRBV3-2,21,TRBJ2-2,TGTGCCAGCAGCCAAGATAGGAAAGGAGCTGGACTAGCGGAATTGACCGGGGAGCTGTTTTTT,CASSQDRKGAGLAELTGELFF
.,.,TRBV24-1,15,TRBJ1-5,TGTGCCACCAGTGACGCCGGAGATAGCAATCAGCCCCAGCATTTT,CATSDAGDSNQPQHF
TRBD1,once,TRBV28,14,TRBJ1-1,TGTGCCAGCAGTACAGGGGCGCAAGGCACTGAAGCTTTCTTT,CASSTGAQGTEAFF
.,.,TRBV12-3/TRBV12-4,12,TRBJ1-1,TGTGCCAGCACCATGGGACGCGTCCTGAACTTCTTT,CASTMGRVLNFF
.,.,TRBV2,13,TRBJ2-3,TGTGCCAGCAGTGATGGGGTAACAGATACGCAGTATTTT,CASSDGVTDTQYF
.,.,TRBV7-2,13,TRBJ2-7,TGTGCCAGCCTTCCAGGGGATCGCTACGAGCAGTACTTC,CASLPGDRYEQYF
.,.,TRBV15,15,TRBJ1-6,TGTGCCACCAGAGACCCCCGAAGGGGGAATTCACCCCTCCACTTT,CATRDPRRGNSPLHF
.,.,TRBV9,15,TRBJ1-1,TGTGCCAGCAGCGTAGCCGGGACACTGAACACTGAAGCTTTCTTT,CASSVAGTLNTEAFF
.,.,TRBV4-3,12,TRBJ2-2,TGCGCCAGCAGCCCGAACACCGGGGAGCTGTTTTTT,CASSPNTGELFF
.,.,TRBV9,13,TRBJ2-3,TGTGCCAGCAGCAGCGCCAGGACAGATACGCAGTATTTT,CASSSARTDTQYF